A selection of T cell receptor beta chains follows, all from one sample in a study of breast tumors, draining lymph nodes, adjacent tissues. Via MiXCR, TCRdb re-called the multiplex PCR reads, giving one row per CDR3 protein. The sample includes about 200,000 distinct CDR3 sequences, about 32% of them seen just once. Sequencing was carried out using axillary lymph node tissue. Receptors originate from a female donor with breast cancer. Some clones in this sample may be carry-over from other donors' samples. CDR3s include the opening cysteine and the closing phenylalanine or tryptophan. A D gene is named only where the DNA matches it firmly. The listing skips clone size in some rows; elsewhere it reads once, few, many or a size class.

v_call: TRBV7-3
j_call: TRBJ2-3
clone_size: many
d_call: .
cdr3_aa: CASSLLPTADTQYF
cdr3_nt: TGTGCCAGCAGCTTACTCCCGACAGCAGATACGCAGTATTTT

v_call: TRBV7-2
j_call: TRBJ2-1
clone_size: many
d_call: TRBD2
cdr3_aa: CAVGGRGFNEQFF
cdr3_nt: TGTGCCGTCGGCGGGAGGGGATTCAATGAGCAGTTCTTC

v_call: TRBV20-1
j_call: TRBJ2-1
clone_size: many
d_call: .
cdr3_aa: CSALGWGRVEFF
cdr3_nt: TGCAGTGCCCTAGGGTGGGGCAGGGTGGAGTTCTTC

v_call: TRBV19
j_call: TRBJ1-2
clone_size: .
d_call: .
cdr3_aa: CASSIFLCANYGYTF
cdr3_nt: TGTGCCAGTAGTATATTCTTATGTGCTAACTATGGCTACACCTTC

v_call: TRBV7-9
j_call: TRBJ1-5
clone_size: many
d_call: .
cdr3_aa: CASSWAGGLNQPQHF
cdr3_nt: TGTGCCAGCAGCTGGGCCGGGGGACTCAATCAGCCCCAGCATTTT

v_call: TRBV5-1
j_call: TRBJ2-7
clone_size: few
d_call: .
cdr3_aa: CASSLVGSEHYF
cdr3_nt: TGCGCCAGCAGCTTGGTGGGGAGCGAGCACTACTTC

v_call: TRBV6-6
j_call: TRBJ1-5
clone_size: .
d_call: TRBD1
cdr3_aa: CASSPTGGIPHQPQHF
cdr3_nt: TGTGCCAGCAGTCCGACAGGGGGCATCCCTCATCAGCCCCAGCATTTT

v_call: TRBV6-1
j_call: TRBJ2-2
clone_size: many
d_call: TRBD1
cdr3_aa: CASSAQGRTGELFF
cdr3_nt: TGTGCCAGCAGTGCACAGGGGCGCACCGGGGAGCTGTTTTTT

v_call: TRBV20-1
j_call: TRBJ1-2
clone_size: many
d_call: TRBD1
cdr3_aa: CSASMRLGQGAYGYTF
cdr3_nt: TGCAGTGCTAGTATGCGCCTTGGACAGGGGGCATATGGCTACACCTTC

v_call: TRBV7-2
j_call: TRBJ1-1
clone_size: .
d_call: .
cdr3_aa: CASSIRTVVNTEAFF
cdr3_nt: TGTGCCAGCAGCATCCGGACCGTCGTGAACACTGAAGCTTTCTTT

v_call: TRBV29-1
j_call: TRBJ2-3
clone_size: many
d_call: TRBD1
cdr3_aa: CSVERGVRGTDTQYF
cdr3_nt: TGCAGCGTTGAAAGGGGAGTCAGGGGGACAGATACGCAGTATTTT

v_call: TRBV7-6
j_call: TRBJ2-1
clone_size: many
d_call: TRBD2
cdr3_aa: CASLSSGPYNEQFF
cdr3_nt: TGTGCCAGCTTATCTAGCGGTCCTTACAATGAGCAGTTCTTC

v_call: TRBV5-1
j_call: TRBJ2-2
clone_size: once
d_call: .
cdr3_aa: CASSAGTSNTGELFF
cdr3_nt: TGCGCCAGCAGTGCCGGGACTTCGAACACCGGGGAGCTGTTTTTT

v_call: TRBV3-1
j_call: TRBJ2-2
clone_size: many
d_call: .
cdr3_aa: CASSLLGRTNTGELFF
cdr3_nt: TGTGCCAGCAGCCTACTTGGGCGGACGAACACCGGGGAGCTGTTTTTT

v_call: TRBV18
j_call: TRBJ1-2
clone_size: many
d_call: .
cdr3_aa: CASSPGTEEGYTF
cdr3_nt: TGTGCCAGCTCACCAGGCACAGAGGAAGGCTACACCTTC

v_call: TRBV7-9
j_call: TRBJ2-3
clone_size: .
d_call: .
cdr3_aa: CASSLATGSYNEQYF
cdr3_nt: TGTGCCAGCAGCTTAGCCACAGGTTCCTACAATGAGCAGTATTTT

v_call: TRBV12-3/TRBV12-4
j_call: TRBJ1-5
clone_size: .
d_call: TRBD1
cdr3_aa: CASSPTGGRNQPRHF
cdr3_nt: TGTGCCAGCAGTCCCACAGGGGGTCGTAATCAGCCCCGGCATTTT

v_call: TRBV5-8
j_call: TRBJ1-2
clone_size: many
d_call: TRBD1
cdr3_aa: CASSFETGGNYGYTF
cdr3_nt: TGTGCCAGCAGCTTCGAGACAGGGGGCAATTATGGCTACACCTTC

v_call: TRBV30
j_call: TRBJ2-3
clone_size: many
d_call: .
cdr3_aa: CAWSVGQDTQYF
cdr3_nt: TGTGCCTGGAGTGTCGGGCAAGATACGCAGTATTTT

v_call: TRBV10-2
j_call: TRBJ1-5
clone_size: .
d_call: TRBD1
cdr3_aa: CASREAGGYSNQPQHF
cdr3_nt: TGCGCCAGCAGAGAAGCAGGGGGCTACAGCAATCAGCCCCAGCATTTT

v_call: TRBV6-6
j_call: TRBJ1-2
clone_size: many
d_call: TRBD1
cdr3_aa: CASSSTGNYGYTF
cdr3_nt: TGTGCCAGCAGCTCGACAGGGAACTATGGCTACACCTTC

v_call: TRBV19
j_call: TRBJ2-1
clone_size: many
d_call: TRBD1
cdr3_aa: CASSSGTGDYNEQFF
cdr3_nt: TGTGCCAGTAGTTCCGGGACAGGGGATTACAATGAGCAGTTCTTC

v_call: TRBV7-2
j_call: TRBJ1-2
clone_size: many
d_call: .
cdr3_aa: CASSLTGKGYGYTF
cdr3_nt: TGTGCCAGCAGCTTAACAGGGAAGGGCTATGGCTACACCTTC

v_call: TRBV19
j_call: TRBJ1-6
clone_size: .
d_call: .
cdr3_aa: CASSPRLGGSGNSPLPF
cdr3_nt: TGTGCCAGTAGCCCCCGCTTAGGGGGTAGTGGGAATTCACCCCTCCCCTTT

v_call: TRBV25-1
j_call: TRBJ1-1
clone_size: .
d_call: .
cdr3_aa: CASSESGKLNTEAFF
cdr3_nt: TGTGCCAGCAGTGAATCCGGCAAACTGAACACTGAAGCTTTCTTT

v_call: TRBV16
j_call: TRBJ2-5
clone_size: many
d_call: TRBD1
cdr3_aa: CASSKRQGVYRETQYF
cdr3_nt: TGTGCCAGCAGCAAAAGACAGGGGGTCTATCGAGAGACCCAGTACTTC

v_call: TRBV6-4
j_call: TRBJ1-1
clone_size: few
d_call: .
cdr3_aa: CASSPGRSETEAFF
cdr3_nt: TGTGCCAGCAGTCCAGGGCGGTCGGAGACTGAAGCTTTCTTT

v_call: TRBV4-2
j_call: TRBJ2-3
clone_size: many
d_call: .
cdr3_aa: CASSQYRADTQYF
cdr3_nt: TGTGCCAGCAGCCAATACAGGGCAGATACGCAGTATTTT

v_call: TRBV30
j_call: TRBJ1-2
clone_size: many
d_call: .
cdr3_aa: CAWSEQASNYGYTF
cdr3_nt: TGTGCCTGGAGTGAGCAGGCCTCTAACTATGGCTACACCTTC

v_call: TRBV5-1
j_call: TRBJ2-3
clone_size: many
d_call: .
cdr3_aa: CASSLGPGSVDTQYF
cdr3_nt: TGCGCCAGCAGCTTGGGTCCAGGGTCAGTCGATACGCAGTATTTT

v_call: TRBV28
j_call: TRBJ2-7
clone_size: many
d_call: TRBD1
cdr3_aa: CASSPGTVLSYEQYF
cdr3_nt: TGTGCCAGCAGTCCCGGGACAGTCCTCTCCTACGAGCAGTACTTC

v_call: TRBV4-1
j_call: TRBJ1-2
clone_size: many
d_call: .
cdr3_aa: CASSQAALKIYGYTF
cdr3_nt: TGCGCCAGCAGCCAAGCAGCCCTGAAAATTTATGGCTACACCTTC

v_call: TRBV20-1
j_call: TRBJ1-4
clone_size: many
d_call: .
cdr3_aa: CSAWGDEKLFF
cdr3_nt: TGCAGTGCCTGGGGTGATGAAAAACTGTTTTTT

v_call: TRBV25-1
j_call: TRBJ2-1
clone_size: few
d_call: .
cdr3_aa: CASRALYEQFF
cdr3_nt: TGTGCCAGCAGGGCCCTGTACGAGCAGTTCTTC

v_call: TRBV24-1
j_call: TRBJ2-1
clone_size: many
d_call: .
cdr3_aa: CATREGAGNEQFF
cdr3_nt: TGTGCCACCCGCGAGGGGGCGGGAAATGAGCAGTTCTTC

v_call: TRBV10-3
j_call: TRBJ1-1
clone_size: .
d_call: .
cdr3_aa: CAIRNRDDTEAFF
cdr3_nt: TGTGCCATCAGGAACCGGGACGACACTGAAGCTTTCTTT

v_call: TRBV19
j_call: TRBJ1-2
clone_size: many
d_call: .
cdr3_aa: CASSTLAGEVYGYTF
cdr3_nt: TGTGCCAGTAGTACCCTTGCCGGGGAGGTCTATGGCTACACCTTC

v_call: TRBV24-1
j_call: TRBJ2-1
clone_size: many
d_call: TRBD1
cdr3_aa: CATSDLGQGSYNEQFF
cdr3_nt: TGTGCCACCAGTGACCTGGGACAGGGGTCCTACAATGAGCAGTTCTTC

v_call: TRBV5-6
j_call: TRBJ1-2
clone_size: many
d_call: .
cdr3_aa: CASSFRRGNGYTF
cdr3_nt: TGTGCCAGCAGCTTCAGACGGGGAAATGGCTACACCTTC

v_call: TRBV25-1
j_call: TRBJ2-1
clone_size: many
d_call: TRBD1
cdr3_aa: CASSGGTAPYNEQFF
cdr3_nt: TGTGCCAGCAGTGGTGGGACAGCCCCATACAATGAGCAGTTCTTC

v_call: TRBV20-1
j_call: TRBJ2-7
clone_size: many
d_call: .
cdr3_aa: CSASRGAYEQYF
cdr3_nt: TGCAGTGCTAGCCGGGGGGCGTACGAGCAGTACTTC

v_call: TRBV4-1
j_call: TRBJ2-3
clone_size: many
d_call: .
cdr3_aa: CASSREAYYLNTQYF
cdr3_nt: TGCGCCAGCAGCCGGGAAGCGTACTATCTTAATACGCAGTATTTT

v_call: TRBV29-1
j_call: TRBJ2-7
clone_size: many
d_call: .
cdr3_aa: CSVDSQAEGTEQYF
cdr3_nt: TGCAGCGTTGATTCGCAGGCGGAAGGGACCGAGCAGTACTTC

v_call: TRBV6-6
j_call: TRBJ2-5
clone_size: many
d_call: TRBD1
cdr3_aa: CASSYGTGQETQYF
cdr3_nt: TGTGCCAGCAGCTACGGGACAGGGCAAGAGACCCAGTACTTC

v_call: TRBV2
j_call: TRBJ1-1
clone_size: once
d_call: .
cdr3_aa: CASSELEDTEAFF
cdr3_nt: TGTGCCAGCAGTGAGTTAGAGGACACTGAAGCTTTCTTT

v_call: TRBV29-1
j_call: TRBJ2-1
clone_size: many
d_call: .
cdr3_aa: CSVAKGRTEQFF
cdr3_nt: TGCAGCGTCGCTAAGGGGAGGACTGAGCAGTTCTTC

v_call: TRBV3-2
j_call: TRBJ2-3
clone_size: .
d_call: .
cdr3_aa: CASSNQAGARTQYF
cdr3_nt: TGTGCCAGCAGCAACCAAGCAGGAGCGAGGACGCAGTATTTT

v_call: TRBV20-1
j_call: TRBJ2-3
clone_size: many
d_call: .
cdr3_aa: CSAGQGRTDTQYF
cdr3_nt: TGCAGTGCCGGACAAGGCCGCACAGATACGCAGTATTTT